The T cell receptor beta chain described here comes from a study of blood T cell repertoires in COVID-19. As for the study in general: PBMCs, B-cell-depleted T cells, or T cells were the source of the cDNA or gDNA that made up the material.

CDR3 length: 15 residues. Per the germline V gene, CDR1 is SGHRS and CDR2 is YFSETQ. V was clipped by 0 bases and J by 7 bases, with 16 bases between them. Original methodology: Amplification of reference gene primers was used by the study to estimate nucleated cell counts. Sequencing used immunoSEQ multiplex PCR; TCRdb keeps in-frame clones, though not all of them. That table supplies the V and J calls and clone size; D and trimming were determined from the DNA. The sample has some 130,000 clones; roughly 80% are singletons. What was sequenced was peripheral blood. The clonotype originates from a man in his 60s who had recovered from COVID-19. This chain uses TRBV5-1 with TRBJ1-2; a weak D match, TRBD1 (6 bases). The CDR3, as DNA: TGCGCCAGCAGCTTGGACAGGGCCCGGGCTGGTGGCTACACCTTC. Translated, it gives CASSLDRARAGGYTF.